This T cell receptor beta chain was recovered during a study of blood T cell repertoires in COVID-19. This CDR3 has 18 amino acids. Under the authors' procedure: Amplification from reference gene primers served as the basis for estimated nucleated cell counts. Clones were read by immunoSEQ multiplex PCR, and TCRdb kept only the in-frame ones, dropping some. The D gene and trimming were derived from the DNA, and the V and J assignments and clone size from that table. The table lists roughly 140,000 clones, roughly 80% of them singletons. The chain is built from TRBV12-2 and TRBJ2-5; TRBD2 reflects the table's D call only, with no check against the DNA. TRBV12-2 is a pseudogene locus. The sequence came from a man between 65 and 85 years old with acute or convalescent COVID-19. Input material: peripheral blood. CDR3 nucleotides: TGTGCAAGTCGCGCCCGCCCGGGACTAGCGGGCTGGGAAGAGACCCAGTACTTC. This translates into CASRARPGLAGWEETQYF.